This TCR beta chain is drawn from a study of CD8+CD57+ T cells in acquired aplastic anemia. As for the study in general: Sorted CD4+ and CD8+ cells yielded roughly 3 ug of DNA on average. Healthy donor CD4+ cell samples had a mean of about 10.8 million reads.

In its sample, this clonotype was seen a few times. No antigen is known for it. Study-level points and caveats: Significance was not reached for CD8+ Simpson's diversity between patients and controls. Patients and controls had in common 25 to 30 CD8+ CDR3 sequences.

V was cut by 6 bases and J by 1 base, with 15 bases left in between. The CDR3 has 14 residues. Germline lookup yields CDR1 SQVTM and CDR2 ANQGSEA. CDR3 and TCR beta VDJ profiling relied on genomic DNA as the template. TCRdb passed the reads through MiXCR, listing each CDR3 protein once. The sample holds 35,000 to 45,000 distinct CDR3 sequences, approximately 67% seen once. This chain uses TRBV29-1 with TRBJ1-1; no definite D call. Sequencing was carried out using sorted CD4+, CD8+, or CD8+CD57+ T cells (not recorded which) from PBMCs. The TCR originated in a human donor in good health, serving as a control. Here the CDR3 DNA reads TGCAGCGTGAAACTCGACGGGAAGAACACTGAAGCTTTCTTT. Its protein is CSVKLDGKNTEAFF.